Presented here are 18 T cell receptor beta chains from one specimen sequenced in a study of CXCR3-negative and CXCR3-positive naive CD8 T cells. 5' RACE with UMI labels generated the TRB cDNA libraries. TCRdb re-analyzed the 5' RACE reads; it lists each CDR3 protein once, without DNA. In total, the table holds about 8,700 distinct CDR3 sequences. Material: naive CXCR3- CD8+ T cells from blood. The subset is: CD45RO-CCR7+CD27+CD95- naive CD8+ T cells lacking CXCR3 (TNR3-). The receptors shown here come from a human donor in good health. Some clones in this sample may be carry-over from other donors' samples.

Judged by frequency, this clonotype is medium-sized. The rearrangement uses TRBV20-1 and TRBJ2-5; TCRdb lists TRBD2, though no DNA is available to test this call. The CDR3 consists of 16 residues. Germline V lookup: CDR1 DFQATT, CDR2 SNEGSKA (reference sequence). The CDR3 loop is CSARDTTSGSLQTQYF.

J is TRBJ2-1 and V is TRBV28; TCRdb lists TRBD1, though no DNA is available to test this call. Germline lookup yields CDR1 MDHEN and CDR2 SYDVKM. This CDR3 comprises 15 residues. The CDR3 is CASSLVQGRVNEQFF.

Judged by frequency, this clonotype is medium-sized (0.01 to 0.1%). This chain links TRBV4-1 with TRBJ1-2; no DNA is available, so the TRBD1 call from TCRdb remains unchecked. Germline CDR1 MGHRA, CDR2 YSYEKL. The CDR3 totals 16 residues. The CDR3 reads CASSQGRQGKNYGYTF.

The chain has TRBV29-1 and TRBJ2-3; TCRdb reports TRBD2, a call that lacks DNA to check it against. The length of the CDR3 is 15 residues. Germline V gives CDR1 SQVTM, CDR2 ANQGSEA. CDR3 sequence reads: CSVDREWRETDTQYF.

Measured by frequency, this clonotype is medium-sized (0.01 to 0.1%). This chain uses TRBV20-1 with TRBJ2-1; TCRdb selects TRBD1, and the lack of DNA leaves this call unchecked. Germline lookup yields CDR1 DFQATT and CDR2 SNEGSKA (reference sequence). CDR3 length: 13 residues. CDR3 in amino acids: CSARGGLGDEQFF.

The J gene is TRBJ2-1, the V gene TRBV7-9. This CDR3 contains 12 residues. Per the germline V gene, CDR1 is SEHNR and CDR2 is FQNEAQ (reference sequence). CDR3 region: CASSSIFNEQFF.

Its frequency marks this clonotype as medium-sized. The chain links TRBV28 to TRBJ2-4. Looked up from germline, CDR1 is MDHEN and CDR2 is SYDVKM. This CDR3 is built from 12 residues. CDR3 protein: CASSADRNIQYF.

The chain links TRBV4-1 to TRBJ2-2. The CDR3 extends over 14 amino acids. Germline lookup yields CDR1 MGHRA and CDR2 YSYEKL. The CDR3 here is CASSLQAFTGELFF.

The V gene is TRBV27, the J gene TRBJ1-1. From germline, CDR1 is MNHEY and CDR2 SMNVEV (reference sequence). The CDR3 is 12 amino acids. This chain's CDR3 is CASSSARTEAFF.

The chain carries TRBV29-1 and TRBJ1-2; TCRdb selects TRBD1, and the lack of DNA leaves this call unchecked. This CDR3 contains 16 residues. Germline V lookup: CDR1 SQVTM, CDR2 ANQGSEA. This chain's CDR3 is CSVEVGLGQENYGYTF.

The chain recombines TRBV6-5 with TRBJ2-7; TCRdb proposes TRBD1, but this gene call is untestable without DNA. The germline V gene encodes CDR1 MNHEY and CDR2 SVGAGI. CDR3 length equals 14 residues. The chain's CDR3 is CASSYGTTSYEQYF.

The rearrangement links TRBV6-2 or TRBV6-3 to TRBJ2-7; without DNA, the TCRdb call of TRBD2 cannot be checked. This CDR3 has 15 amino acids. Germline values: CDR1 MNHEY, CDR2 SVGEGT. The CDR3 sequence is CASSPQTSGRYEQYF.

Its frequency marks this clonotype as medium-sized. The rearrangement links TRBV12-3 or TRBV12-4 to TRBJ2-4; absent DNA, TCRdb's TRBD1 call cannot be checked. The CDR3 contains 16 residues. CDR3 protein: CASSFQTGLAKNIQYF.

CDR3 loop: CASSLSGQGYQPQHF. The chain couples TRBV27 to TRBJ1-5; the TRBD1 assignment by TCRdb is unverifiable without DNA. Germline assignment: CDR1 MNHEY and CDR2 SMNVEV (reference sequence). This CDR3 has 15 amino acids.

This chain's CDR3 is CASSPTGDFGNEQFF. The chain combines TRBV18 with TRBJ2-1. The CDR3 is 15 amino acids. Germline values: CDR1 KGHSH, CDR2 LQKENI.

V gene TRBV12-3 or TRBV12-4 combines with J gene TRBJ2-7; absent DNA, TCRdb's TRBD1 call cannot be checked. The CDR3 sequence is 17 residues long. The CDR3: CASSGRGQRLLWYEQYF.

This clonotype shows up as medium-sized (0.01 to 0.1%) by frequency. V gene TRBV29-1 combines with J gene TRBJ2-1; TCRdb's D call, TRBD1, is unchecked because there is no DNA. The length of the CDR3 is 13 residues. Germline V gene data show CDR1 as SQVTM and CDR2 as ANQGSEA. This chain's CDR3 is CSAWTGSYNEQFF.

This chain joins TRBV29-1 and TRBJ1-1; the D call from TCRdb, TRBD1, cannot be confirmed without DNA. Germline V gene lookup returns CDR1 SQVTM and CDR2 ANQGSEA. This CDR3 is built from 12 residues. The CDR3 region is CSGAAMNTEAFF.